The 13 T cell receptor beta chains below come from one sample, sequenced in a study of blood T cell repertoires in COVID-19. Measured with immunoSEQ multiplex PCR; TCRdb has only the in-frame clones, and not every one. Here the sample spans about 80,000 clones, more than 70% being singletons. Sequencing was done on a sample of peripheral blood. The receptor source for this set is a woman older than 75 with acute or convalescent COVID-19.

This chain uses TRBV11-3 with TRBJ2-3; no definite D call. V lost 4 bases to trimming and J lost 6 bases, with 11 bases between them. The CDR3 spans 13 residues. Germline V gene data show CDR1 as SGHNT and CDR2 as YENEEA. The chain's CDR3 is CASSSGPWDTQYF. The CDR3 DNA reads TGTGCCAGCAGCTCAGGCCCTTGGGATACGCAGTATTTT.

J is TRBJ1-2 and V is TRBV5-4, with 8 bases matching TRBD1. The length of the CDR3 is 14 residues. The V and J ends lost 0 bases and 3 bases, in that order; junction bases with no gene match: 1. The germline V gene has CDR1 SGHNT and CDR2 YYREEE (reference sequence). The DNA for the CDR3 is TGTGCCAGCAGCTTGGTGGGACAGGACTATGGCTACACCTTC. Protein sequence: CASSLVGQDYGYTF. Together with reference TRBV5-4 and TRBJ1-2, the CDR3 gives the full variable domain: ETGVTQSPTHLIKTRGQQVTLRCSSQSGHNTVSWYQQALGQGPQFIFQYYREEENGRGNFPPRFSGLQFPNYSSELNVNALELDDSALYLCASSLVGQDYGYTFGSGTRLTVV.

The chain is built from TRBV15 and TRBJ1-4; tentative D call: TRBD1 (5 bases). V was shortened by 1 base and J by 7 bases, with 10 bases between the two germline ends. The CDR3 is 14 residues long. From germline, CDR1 is LNHNV and CDR2 YYDKDF (reference sequence). The CDR3 sequence is CATSRGGESEKLFF. The CDR3, as DNA: TGTGCCACCAGCAGAGGGGGGGAGAGTGAAAAACTGTTTTTT.

The chain has TRBV5-1 and TRBJ1-5, with 7 nucleotides matching TRBD1. The CDR3 runs 13 residues. CDR1 and CDR2 from the germline V gene are SGHRS and YFSETQ. Trimming at V came to 4 bases and at J to 7 bases, leaving 5 bases not matched to a gene. The CDR3 nucleotides read TGCGCCAGCAGCGAGACAGGGTTCCAGCCCCAGCATTTT. Protein sequence: CASSETGFQPQHF.

This chain joins TRBV19 and TRBJ1-1; D gene ambiguous. The CDR3 is 14 residues long. Trimming stripped 2 bases from V and 5 bases from J, with 12 bases between. The V gene's germline CDR1 is LNHDA and CDR2 SQIVND (reference sequence). This CDR3 reads CASSIRGRGTEAFF. The CDR3, as DNA: TGTGCCAGTAGTATAAGAGGGAGAGGGACTGAAGCTTTCTTT. Full variable domain (remainder filled in from reference TRBV19 and TRBJ1-1): DGGITQSPKYLFRKEGQNVTLSCEQNLNHDAMYWYRQDPGQGLRLIYYSQIVNDFQKGDIAEGYSVSREKKESFPLTVTSAQKNPTAFYLCASSIRGRGTEAFFGQGTRLTVV.

This clone was recorded once. The rearrangement joins TRBV28 to TRBJ2-1, with 9 positions matching TRBD1. This CDR3 spans 17 amino acids. With V trimmed by 6 bases and J by 5 bases, 14 bases remained unmatched. Germline lookup yields CDR1 MDHEN and CDR2 SYDVKM. The CDR3 DNA is TGTGCCAGCAGCAGTCAACCGGGACAGGGAATACACAATGAGCAGTTCTTC. Amino acids: CASSSQPGQGIHNEQFF.

The chain combines TRBV15 with TRBJ1-5, with D possibly being TRBD1 (5 bases). V shed 0 bases and J shed 3 bases, with 6 bases lying between them. In germline, CDR1 is LNHNV, CDR2 YYDKDF (reference sequence). The CDR3 has 14 residues. The CDR3 spells CATSREQVNQPQHF. The CDR3, as DNA: TGTGCCACCAGCAGAGAACAGGTCAATCAGCCCCAGCATTTT.

The chain carries TRBV2 and TRBJ2-2; TRBD2 agrees at 9 bases. V shed 5 bases and J 6 bases; nucleotides not matched to a gene: 7. Germline assignment: CDR1 SNHLY and CDR2 FYNNEI. The CDR3 has 15 residues. The DNA for the CDR3 is TGTGCCAGCAGTCCACGGCTAGCGGGATCCGGGGAGCTGTTTTTT. Amino acid sequence: CASSPRLAGSGELFF.

The genes are TRBV6-5 and TRBJ1-1; no definite D call. The CDR3 loop spans 11 amino acids. Germline V lookup: CDR1 MNHEY, CDR2 SVGAGI. Trimming pared 5 bases from V and 11 bases from J, leaving 12 bases between. The chain's CDR3 is CASSPQREAFF. CDR3 DNA: TGTGCCAGCAGTCCTCAGCGGGAGGCTTTCTTT.

J is TRBJ2-7 and V is TRBV5-1; tentatively, D is TRBD1 (6 bases). Trimming shortened V by 4 bases and J by 5 bases, and 16 bases separated the two germline ends. Germline V lookup: CDR1 SGHRS, CDR2 YFSETQ. CDR3 size: 14 residues. The chain's CDR3 is CASSPLTGIDEQYF. The CDR3 DNA reads as TGCGCCAGCAGCCCCCTGACAGGCATCGACGAGCAGTACTTC.

The J gene is TRBJ2-1, the V gene TRBV6-5, with D perhaps TRBD2 (5 bases). Germline V CDR1 and CDR2: MNHEY, SVGAGI. The CDR3 loop spans 13 amino acids. The ends were cut back, 7 bases at V and 10 bases at J, with 17 bases in the middle. CDR3 nucleotides: TGTGCCAGCACCATTGACTACACTGGGGAGCAGTTCTTC. Translation gives CASTIDYTGEQFF.

The J gene is TRBJ2-1, the V gene TRBV4-1; TRBD2 agrees at 11 bases. Germline trimming cut 2 bases from V and 9 bases from J; bases unmatched to any gene: 3. Looked up from germline, CDR1 is MGHRA and CDR2 is YSYEKL. The CDR3 contains 14 residues. The CDR3 DNA reads TGCGCCAGCAGCCAAACTAGCGGGAGAGGTGAGCAGTTCTTC. It encodes CASSQTSGRGEQFF.

In DNA form, the CDR3 reads TGTGCCTGGGGCGGTAGCACAGATACGCAGTATTTT. Amino acids: CAWGGSTDTQYF. V usage is TRBV30 and J usage is TRBJ2-3, with D hard to call. The CDR3 has 12 amino acids. Germline CDR1 and CDR2: GTSNPN and SVGIG (reference sequence). V was clipped by 5 bases and J by 0 bases, with 6 bases between them.